The clone carrying this T cell receptor (beta chain) occurred a few times. This sample is drawn from a study of beta chain features in type 1 diabetes. Study overall: Age, gender and cell yields were alike across patients and healthy donors.

As every portion of the isolated RNA was reverse transcribed, the sequencing read expressed TCRB transcripts. Data came from immunoSEQ multiplex PCR; TCRdb stores just in-frame clones and leaves some out. The repertoire includes around 300,000 clones, approximately 10% of them detected once, and 0.015% sits in the top ten. The collection from each donor was one heparinised blood draw averaging around 120 mL. V lost 3 bases, J lost 3 bases, and 15 bases lay in between. Germline V gene lookup returns CDR1 LNHNV and CDR2 YYDKDF (reference sequence). This CDR3 region has 15 residues. Sequences were obtained from naive CD4+ T cells from blood. This receptor was identified in a woman in her twenties or thirties in good health. The rearrangement joins TRBV15 to TRBJ2-7; maybe TRBD1 (6 bases). In DNA, the CDR3 is TGTGCCACCAGCAGCCCGAGGGGACAAGGCTACGAGCAGTACTTC. The encoded protein is CATSSPRGQGYEQYF.